This T cell receptor beta chain comes out of a study of blood T cell repertoires in COVID-19. Authors' analysis steps: For nucleated cells, counts were estimated from reference gene primer amplification. Libraries were prepared by immunoSEQ multiplex PCR; TCRdb keeps only in-frame clonotypes and omits some of them. Clonal size and the V and J genes are those of that table, whereas D and trimming came from the DNA. The data contain 200,000 to 250,000 clones, about 85% of them seen just once; the ten biggest clones take up 3% to 3.5%. The clonotype was recovered from a man aged 18 to 30 with active or convalescent COVID-19. The sequencing sample was made of peripheral blood.

The CDR3 loop reads CASSLSDSGTYNEQFF. CDR3 DNA: TGTGCCAGCAGCTTGAGTGATAGCGGGACCTACAATGAGCAGTTCTTC. The rearrangement uses TRBV9 and TRBJ2-1, with TRBD2 identical over 8 bases. Trimming at V came to 4 bases and at J to 2 bases, leaving 8 bases not matched to a gene. The length of the CDR3 is 16 residues. In germline, CDR1 is SGDLS, CDR2 YYNGEE.